This T cell receptor (beta chain) was sequenced during a study of cytomegalovirus exposure and HLA in healthy donors. Study-wide context: The platform used for the roughly 120 validation repertoires matched that of the approximately 710 first-cohort repertoires, a later analysis reported. Whole-study results and caveats: Among TCR beta chains, those listed as cytomegalovirus-associated numbered over 150. First-cohort TCR clusters tended to co-occur in the 130 or so validation repertoires, a later analysis found. Reports indicated that the classifier achieved high specificity and sensitivity in diagnosing cytomegalovirus status.

Libraries were prepared by immunoSEQ multiplex PCR; TCRdb keeps only in-frame clonotypes and omits some of them. The repertoire holds about 160,000 clones, with 90% to 97% as singletons. As for this clone: Its antigen is still unknown.

This CDR3 is 16 amino acids long. The J segment lost 0 bases and the V segment lost 4 bases, leaving 7 bases of the junction unmatched. Germline values: CDR1 SGHRS, CDR2 YFSETQ. The sequence was collected from a woman under 30 in good health and CMV-seronegative. V usage is TRBV5-1 and J usage is TRBJ2-7; 10 positions match TRBD1. Sample: PBMCs. CDR3 residues: CASSIGTGAPSYEQYF. The DNA for the CDR3 is TGCGCCAGCAGCATAGGGACAGGGGCCCCCTCCTACGAGCAGTACTTC.